Reported below is one T cell receptor (beta chain). The antigen is undetermined. Only in-frame clones appear in the TCRdb table, and some are missing; sequencing was by immunoSEQ multiplex PCR. The sample contains about 4,200 clones, 60% to 85% of which appear only once. This record comes from a study of T cell clonotyping in hematopoietic cell transplantation. Broader study findings: Broader posttransplant TCR repertoire diversity was predicted by graft donor and pretransplant recipient Inverse Simpson Index values. No sorting was done, leaving CD4 and CD8 contributions mixed.

The sample in question was peripheral blood mononuclear cells, obtained 100 days after allogeneic stem cell transplant. The source of this sequence is a male patient aged 45-59 years who had an allogeneic stem cell transplant from an unrelated donor, so the T cells may come from the graft donor. Some clones in this sample may be carry-over from other donors' samples.

DNA for the CDR3: TGCGCCAGCAGCCTAGGGGTGGGGGCTGAAGCTTTCTTT. As protein: CASSLGVGAEAFF. V usage is TRBV4-3 and J usage is TRBJ1-1; a possible D gene is TRBD1 (5 bases). V was shortened by 4 bases and J by 6 bases, with 12 bases between the two germline ends. Per the germline V gene, CDR1 is LGHNA and CDR2 is YSLEER. CDR3 length equals 13 residues.